This T cell receptor (beta chain) was captured in a study of CD8 T cells in Susac syndrome. Germline V lookup: CDR1 SEHNR, CDR2 FQNEAQ (reference sequence). Trimming removed 4 bases from V and 10 bases from J, with 11 bases in between. CDR3 length: 12 amino acids. An amount of RNA that ranged from roughly 0.5 to 1 ug was reverse transcribed with random hexamers. The immunoSEQ assay covered 54 Vbeta and 13 Jbeta segments for CDR3. TCRdb called the immunoSEQ multiplex PCR reads again in MiXCR, with one record for every CDR3 protein. The sample comprises more than 70,000 distinct CDR3 sequences, roughly 95% of which are singletons, and about 0.5% rests with the top ten.

The source of this sequence is a human donor with Susac syndrome. This chain uses TRBV7-9 with TRBJ1-5; D is unresolved. Sequencing was performed on CD8+ T cells from PBMCs. The CDR3 nucleotides are TGTGCCAGCAGCTCTTCAGGCTCTCCCCAGCATTTT. Its translation: CASSSSGSPQHF.